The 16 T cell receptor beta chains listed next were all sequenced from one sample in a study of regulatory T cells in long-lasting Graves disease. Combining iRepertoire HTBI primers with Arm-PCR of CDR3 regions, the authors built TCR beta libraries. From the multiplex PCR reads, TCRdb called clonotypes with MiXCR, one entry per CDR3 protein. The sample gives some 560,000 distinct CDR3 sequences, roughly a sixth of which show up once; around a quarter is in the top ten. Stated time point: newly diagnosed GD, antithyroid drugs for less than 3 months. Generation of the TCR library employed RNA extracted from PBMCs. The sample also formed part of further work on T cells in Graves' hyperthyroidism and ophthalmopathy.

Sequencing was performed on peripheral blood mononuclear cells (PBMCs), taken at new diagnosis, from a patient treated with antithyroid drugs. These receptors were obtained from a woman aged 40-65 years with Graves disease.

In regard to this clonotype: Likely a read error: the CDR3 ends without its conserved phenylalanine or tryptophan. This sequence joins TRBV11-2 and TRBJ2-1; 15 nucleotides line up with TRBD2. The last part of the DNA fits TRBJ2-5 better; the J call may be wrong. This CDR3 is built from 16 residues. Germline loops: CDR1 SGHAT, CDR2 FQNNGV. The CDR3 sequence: CASSLQGLAGGETQYL. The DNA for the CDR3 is TGTGCCAGCAGCCTCCAGGGACTAGCGGGGGGAGAGACCCAGTACCTC.

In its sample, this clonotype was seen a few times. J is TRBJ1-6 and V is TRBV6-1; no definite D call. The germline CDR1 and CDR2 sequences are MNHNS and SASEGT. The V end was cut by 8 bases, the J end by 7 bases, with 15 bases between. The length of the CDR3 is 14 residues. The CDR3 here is CASLGWLGNSPLHF. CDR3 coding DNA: TGTGCCAGCCTCGGGTGGTTGGGGAATTCACCCCTCCACTTT.

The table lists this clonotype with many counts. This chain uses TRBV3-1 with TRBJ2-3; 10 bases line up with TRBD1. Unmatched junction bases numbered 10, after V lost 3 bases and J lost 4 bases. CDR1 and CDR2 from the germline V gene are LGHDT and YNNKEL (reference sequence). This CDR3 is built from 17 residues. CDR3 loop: CASSHPARDRGADTQYF. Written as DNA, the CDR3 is TGTGCCAGCAGCCACCCCGCTCGGGACAGGGGTGCAGATACGCAGTATTTT.

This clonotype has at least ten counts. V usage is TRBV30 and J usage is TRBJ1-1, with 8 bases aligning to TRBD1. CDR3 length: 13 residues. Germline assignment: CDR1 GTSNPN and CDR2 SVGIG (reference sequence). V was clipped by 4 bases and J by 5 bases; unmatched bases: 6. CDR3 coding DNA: TGTGCCTGGATCCACAGGGGGAGGACTGAAGCTTTCTTT. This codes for CAWIHRGRTEAFF.

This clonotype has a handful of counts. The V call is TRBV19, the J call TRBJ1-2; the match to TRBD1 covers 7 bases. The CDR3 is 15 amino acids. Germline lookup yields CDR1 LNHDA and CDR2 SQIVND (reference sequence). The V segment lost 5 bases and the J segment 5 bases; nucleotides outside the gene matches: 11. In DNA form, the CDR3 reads TGTGCCAGTAGTCCATGGGACAGATTCTCATATGGCTACACCTTC. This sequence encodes CASSPWDRFSYGYTF. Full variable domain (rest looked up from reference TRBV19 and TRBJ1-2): DGGITQSPKYLFRKEGQNVTLSCEQNLNHDAMYWYRQDPGQGLRLIYYSQIVNDFQKGDIAEGYSVSREKKESFPLTVTSAQKNPTAFYLCASSPWDRFSYGYTFGSGTRLTVV.

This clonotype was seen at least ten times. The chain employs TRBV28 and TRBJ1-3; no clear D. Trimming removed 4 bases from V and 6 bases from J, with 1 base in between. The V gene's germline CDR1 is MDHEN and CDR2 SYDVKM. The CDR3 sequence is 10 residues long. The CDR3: CASSSNTIYF. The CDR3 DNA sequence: TGTGCCAGCAGTTCAAACACCATATATTTT.

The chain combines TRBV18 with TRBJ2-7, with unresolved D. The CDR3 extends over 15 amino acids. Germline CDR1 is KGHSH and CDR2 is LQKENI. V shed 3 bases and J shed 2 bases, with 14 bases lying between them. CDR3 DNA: TGTGCCAGCTCACCGGGATGGGGTCGAACCTACGAGCAGTACTTC. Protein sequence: CASSPGWGRTYEQYF.

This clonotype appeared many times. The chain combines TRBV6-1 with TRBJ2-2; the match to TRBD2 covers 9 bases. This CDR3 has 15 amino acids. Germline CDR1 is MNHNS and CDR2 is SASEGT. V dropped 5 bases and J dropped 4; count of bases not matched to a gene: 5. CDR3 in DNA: TGTGCCAGCAGTATAGCGGGGGCCATCACCGGGGAGCTGTTTTTT. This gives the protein CASSIAGAITGELFF.

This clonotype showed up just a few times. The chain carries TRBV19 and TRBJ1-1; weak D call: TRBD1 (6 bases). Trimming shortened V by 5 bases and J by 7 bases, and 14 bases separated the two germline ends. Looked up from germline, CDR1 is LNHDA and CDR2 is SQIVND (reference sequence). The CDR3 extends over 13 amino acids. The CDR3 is CASSHIRGIEAFF. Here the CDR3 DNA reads TGTGCCAGTAGTCACATCAGGGGAATTGAAGCTTTCTTT.

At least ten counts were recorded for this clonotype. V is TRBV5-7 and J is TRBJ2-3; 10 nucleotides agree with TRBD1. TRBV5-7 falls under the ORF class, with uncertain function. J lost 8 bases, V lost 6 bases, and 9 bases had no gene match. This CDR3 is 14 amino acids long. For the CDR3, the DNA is TGTGCCAGCATCCTGGGACAGGGGTACGGTACGCAGTATTTT. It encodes CASILGQGYGTQYF.

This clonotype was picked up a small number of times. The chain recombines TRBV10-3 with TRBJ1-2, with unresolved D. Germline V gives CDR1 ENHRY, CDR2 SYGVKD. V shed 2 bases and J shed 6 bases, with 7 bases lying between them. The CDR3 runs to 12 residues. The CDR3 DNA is TGTGCCATCAGTGAGGGAGCGGATGGCTACACCTTC. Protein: CAISEGADGYTF.

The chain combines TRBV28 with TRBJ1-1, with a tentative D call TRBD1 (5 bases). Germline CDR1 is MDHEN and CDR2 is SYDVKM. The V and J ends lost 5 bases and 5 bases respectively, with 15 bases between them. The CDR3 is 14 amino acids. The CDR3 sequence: CASSPQVGVTEAFF. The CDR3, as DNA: TGTGCCAGCAGTCCGCAGGTAGGGGTGACTGAAGCTTTCTTT.

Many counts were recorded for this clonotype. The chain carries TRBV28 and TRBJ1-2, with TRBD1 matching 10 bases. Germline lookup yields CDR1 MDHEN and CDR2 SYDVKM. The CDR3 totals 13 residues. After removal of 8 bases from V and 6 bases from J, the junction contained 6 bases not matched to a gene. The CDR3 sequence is CASRDRGPNGYTF. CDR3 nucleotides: TGTGCCAGCCGGGACAGGGGTCCGAATGGCTACACCTTC.

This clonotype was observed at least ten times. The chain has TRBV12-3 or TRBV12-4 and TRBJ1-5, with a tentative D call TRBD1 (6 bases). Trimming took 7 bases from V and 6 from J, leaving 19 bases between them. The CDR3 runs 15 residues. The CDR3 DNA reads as TGTGCCAGCACCCCCCGACCCAGGGGACGTCAGCCCCAGCATTTT. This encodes CASTPRPRGRQPQHF.

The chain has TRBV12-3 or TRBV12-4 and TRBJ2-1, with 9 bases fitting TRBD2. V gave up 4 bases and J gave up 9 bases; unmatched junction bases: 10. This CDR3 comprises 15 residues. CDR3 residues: CASSSPGGGVFEQFF. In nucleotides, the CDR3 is TGTGCCAGCAGTTCGCCGGGCGGGGGGGTTTTTGAGCAGTTCTTC.

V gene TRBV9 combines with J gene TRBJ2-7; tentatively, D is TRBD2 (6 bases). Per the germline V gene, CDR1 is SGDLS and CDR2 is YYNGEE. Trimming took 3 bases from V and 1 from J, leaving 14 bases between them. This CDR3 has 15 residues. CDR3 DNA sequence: TGTGCCAGCAGCGGGCCCGGGGGAGGATCCTACGAGCAGTACTTC. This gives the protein CASSGPGGGSYEQYF.